This T cell receptor (beta chain) was sequenced in a study of CD8 T cells in ankylosing spondylitis (dated by TCRdb to 2015 to 2018). For the study in its entirety: The study profiled T cell receptor beta repertoires in healthy donors and ankylosing spondylitis patients to find disease-linked TCR variants. Peripheral blood was sampled, and synovial fluid was additionally collected from ankylosing spondylitis patients. The full study cohort comprised around 25 ankylosing spondylitis patients and 110 or so healthy donors. Study-wide conclusions, independent of this receptor: Some motif variants had previously been reported in the synovial fluid and blood of reactive arthritis patients, which suggests shared mechanisms of disease initiation. A TCR beta motif made up of several highly homologous amino acid variants appeared to be characteristic of blood from ankylosing spondylitis patients. The disease-linked clones had a CD8+ phenotype and were found at relatively low frequencies in peripheral blood. The disease-linked clones were reported as significantly enriched in matched synovial fluid samples from ankylosing spondylitis patients.

Ten or more counts support this clonotype. It lacks a known antigen. No base-level quality is on record; no much larger clone is a single base apart. Sequencer: Illumina HiSeq 2500. TCR beta libraries were prepared by quantitative 5'-RACE with molecular barcodes. Turning to the authors' computational methods: Disease-linked TCR variants were identified with a new computational method built on a probabilistic model of VDJ rearrangement. Starting from the raw public reads, TCRdb applied fastp trimming at Q25, assembled clones with MiXCR and retained in-frame beta chains. Records with the same CDR3 protein are collapsed into one entry carrying the most frequent genes and DNA. The V and J calls were determined by TCRdb, not by the authors. This sample lists some 800,000 distinct CDR3 sequences; about 12% were detected once. The ten most abundant clones make up less than 0.65% of the sample. The CDR3 runs 13 residues from the cysteine to the phenylalanine. The kept DNA is CDR3 alone, 39 bases in frame from the first base. The germline V gene specifies SGHTA as CDR1 and FQGNSA as CDR2. V and J lose 5 bases and 0 bases, and a span of 7 bases separates them.

This clonotype was sampled from a male donor with ankylosing spondylitis. The chain uses TRBV7-2 and TRBJ1-2, with no D gene named confidently. The sample consisted of blood, either unsorted or a sorted T cell fraction (not recorded which). The CDR3: CASSPQSNYGYTF. DNA sequence: TGTGCCAGCAGCCCACAGTCTAACTATGGCTACACCTTC. The entire variable domain, with the stretches around the CDR3 drawn from the reference TRBV7-2 and TRBJ1-2 proteins, is GAGVSQSPSNKVTEKGKDVELRCDPISGHTALYWYRQSLGQGLEFLIYFQGNSAPDKSGLPSDRFSAERTGGSVSTLTIQRTQQEDSAVYLCASSPQSNYGYTFGSGTRLTVV.